In its sample, the clone carrying this TCR beta chain ranks as large. The CDR3 loop spans 15 amino acids. Looked up from germline, CDR1 is SGHRS and CDR2 is YFSETQ. V dropped 0 bases and J dropped 3 bases, with 11 bases sitting between them. TCRdb itself ran the RT-PCR reads through MiXCR, one entry per CDR3 protein. Altogether roughly 1,400 distinct CDR3 sequences are present, 34% being singletons, with the ten largest covering 9.5% to 10%. The sequence came from a female donor with primary Sjogren's syndrome. Sample: memory CD4+ T cells from salivary gland. The chain uses TRBV5-1 and TRBJ2-3, with unresolved D. The CDR3 bases are TGCGCCAGCAGCTTGGACTGGCGCTCGACAGATACGCAGTATTTT. Translated, it gives CASSLDWRSTDTQYF.